These 26 T cell receptor beta chains originate from one sample sequenced in a study of control samples from healthy donors and cancer patients. Produced via immunoSEQ multiplex PCR; TCRdb's table is partial and in-frame only. The sample has some 100,000 clones, 80% to 90% seen once. Sequences were obtained from blood. The receptor set was obtained from a man aged 25-45 years in good health.

The chain joins TRBV7-2 to TRBJ1-2, with TRBD1 matching over 7 bases. The trim removed 4 bases at V and 7 bases at J, leaving 9 bases unmatched. Germline-derived CDR1 and CDR2 are SGHTA and FQGNSA. The CDR3 loop spans 14 amino acids. The CDR3 nucleotides are TGTGCCAGCAGCTCCGCAGGGGGGAATGCTGGCTACACCTTC. It codes for CASSSAGGNAGYTF.

This chain joins TRBV4-1 and TRBJ2-7; TRBD2 might be the D (6 bases). This CDR3 region has 14 residues. V gave up 1 base and J gave up 3 bases, with 10 bases separating them. In germline, CDR1 is MGHRA, CDR2 YSYEKL. The CDR3 reads CASSQVADLYEQYF. The CDR3 DNA follows: TGCGCCAGCAGCCAAGTAGCGGATCTCTACGAGCAGTACTTC.

In the case of this clone: Other DNA sequences in this sample translate to the same CDR3. The chain is built from TRBV19 and TRBJ2-1; 13 bases are shared with TRBD2. Germline trimming cut 3 bases from V and 2 bases from J; bases unmatched to any gene: 1. The CDR3 covers 16 residues. The V gene's germline CDR1 is LNHDA and CDR2 SQIVND (reference sequence). This chain's CDR3 is CASSIGLAGAYNEQFF. In nucleotides, the CDR3 is TGTGCCAGTAGTATTGGACTAGCGGGAGCCTACAATGAGCAGTTCTTC. The full variable domain, its missing parts supplied by reference TRBV19 and TRBJ2-1, is DGGITQSPKYLFRKEGQNVTLSCEQNLNHDAMYWYRQDPGQGLRLIYYSQIVNDFQKGDIAEGYSVSREKKESFPLTVTSAQKNPTAFYLCASSIGLAGAYNEQFFGPGTRLTVL.

The V and J genes are TRBV13 and TRBJ2-7, with 16 positions matching TRBD2. CDR1 and CDR2 (germline): PRHDT, FYEKMQ (reference sequence). This CDR3 has 18 amino acids. Losses at the gene ends were 6 bases for V and 4 bases for J; bases not matched to a gene: 12. The CDR3 region is CASSPSGTSGRAAYEQYF. The CDR3, as DNA: TGTGCCAGCAGTCCGAGCGGGACTAGCGGGAGGGCCGCATACGAGCAGTACTTC.

This clone was seen a few times. V is TRBV7-3 and J is TRBJ2-1; TRBD2 agrees at 9 bases. From germline, CDR1 is SGHTA and CDR2 FQGTGA. This CDR3 spans 15 amino acids. V lost 5 bases and J lost 8; bases outside the gene matches: 10. The CDR3 DNA sequence: TGTGCCAGCAGCCTGACTAGCGGTAGCTTCGATGAGCAGTTCTTC. This gives the protein CASSLTSGSFDEQFF.

The J gene is TRBJ2-1, the V gene TRBV27, with D tentatively TRBD2 (7 bases). V was clipped by 5 bases and J by 6 bases, with 17 bases between them. Germline-derived CDR1 and CDR2 are MNHEY and SMNVEV (reference sequence). This CDR3 is built from 15 residues. The CDR3 loop reads CASSPGGVRGNEQFF. DNA of the CDR3: TGTGCCAGCAGTCCGGGGGGCGTAAGAGGCAATGAGCAGTTCTTC.

The rearrangement links TRBV18 to TRBJ2-5, with 9 bases lining up with TRBD1. J was trimmed by 2 bases and V by 2 bases; bases with no gene match: 0. This CDR3 region has 14 residues. CDR1 and CDR2 from the germline V gene are KGHSH and LQKENI. CDR3 DNA sequence: TGTGCCAGCTCACCAGACAGGGGGCAAGAGACCCAGTACTTC. Translated, it gives CASSPDRGQETQYF.

CDR3 protein: CASSESNPRDEQYF. CDR3 DNA sequence: TGTGCCAGTAGTGAGAGTAACCCCAGAGACGAGCAGTACTTC. This rearrangement joins TRBV19 to TRBJ2-7; D ambiguous. The CDR3 contains 14 residues. V lost 5 bases to trimming and J lost 5 bases, with 16 bases between them. The V gene's germline CDR1 is LNHDA and CDR2 SQIVND (reference sequence).

The chain couples TRBV28 to TRBJ1-5; D not resolved. The CDR3 length is 15 residues. V shed 2 bases and J shed 4 bases, with 12 bases lying between them. Germline CDR1 reads MDHEN; CDR2 reads SYDVKM. The CDR3 nucleotides read TGTGCCAGCAGTTTAGCCGGGTCTTATAATCAGCCCCAGCATTTT. Its translation: CASSLAGSYNQPQHF. Full variable domain (missing parts from reference TRBV28 and TRBJ1-5): DVKVTQSSRYLVKRTGEKVFLECVQDMDHENMFWYRQDPGLGLRLIYFSYDVKMKEKGDIPEGYSVSREKKERFSLILESASTNQTSMYLCASSLAGSYNQPQHFGDGTRLSIL.

This clone was observed once. This chain joins TRBV24-1 and TRBJ2-3; a possible D gene is TRBD2 (5 bases). Trimming left V 3 bases short and J 2 bases short, with 11 bases between. CDR1 and CDR2 from the germline V gene are KGHDR and SFDVKD. CDR3 length: 15 residues. The DNA for the CDR3 is TGTGCCACCAGTGATGCCGGGATCCCCACAGATACGCAGTATTTT. It encodes CATSDAGIPTDTQYF.

In its sample, this clone was seen once. V is TRBV7-2 and J is TRBJ2-1; 7 bases are shared with TRBD2. Looked up from germline, CDR1 is SGHTA and CDR2 is FQGNSA. CDR3 length equals 15 residues. The V and J ends lost 2 bases and 4 bases, in that order; junction bases with no gene match: 5. CDR3 DNA: TGTGCCAGCAGCTTAATTGGACTAGATTACAATGAGCAGTTCTTC. Translated, it gives CASSLIGLDYNEQFF.

The rearrangement links TRBV3-1 (or the pseudogene TRBV3-2) to TRBJ2-5, with D tentatively TRBD2 (6 bases). There are 15 residues in the CDR3. V lost 6 bases, J lost 2 bases, and 16 bases lay in between. Germline lookup yields CDR1 LGHDT and CDR2 YNNKEL (reference sequence). This CDR3 is CASRPLSGKQETQYF. In DNA, the CDR3 is TGTGCCAGCAGGCCCCTTAGCGGAAAACAAGAGACCCAGTACTTC.

The gene calls are TRBV5-1 and TRBJ1-1; tentatively, D is TRBD1 (5 bases). Trimming removed 4 bases from V and 4 bases from J, with 20 bases in between. Germline V gene sequence: CDR1 SGHRS, CDR2 YFSETQ. The CDR3 sequence is 16 residues long. The CDR3 loop is CASSIDPGTQRTEAFF. The DNA of the CDR3 is TGCGCCAGCAGCATAGATCCAGGGACCCAACGCACTGAAGCTTTCTTT.

The V and J genes are TRBV5-5 and TRBJ1-1, with D unclear. CDR3 length equals 12 residues. The germline V and J ends were trimmed by 5 bases and 1 base, with 6 bases remaining between them. Germline assignment: CDR1 SGHKS and CDR2 YYEKEE (reference sequence). The CDR3 coding sequence is TGTGCCAGCAGGTGGGGGAACACTGAAGCTTTCTTT. As protein: CASRWGNTEAFF.

V is TRBV12-3 or TRBV12-4 and J is TRBJ1-2; D unresolved. The V gene lost 3 bases and the J gene lost 5 bases, with 10 bases spanning the gap. This CDR3 is 13 amino acids long. The CDR3 bases are TGTGCCAGCAGTTTTGGTAGGATATATGGCTACACCTTC. Its protein product is CASSFGRIYGYTF.

The rearrangement links TRBV5-1 to TRBJ1-1; no firm D call. From germline, CDR1 is SGHRS and CDR2 YFSETQ. The V end was cut by 0 bases, the J end by 4 bases, with 10 bases between. The length of the CDR3 is 14 residues. CDR3 DNA sequence: TGCGCCAGCAGCTTGGCCCCAGGTTCCACTGAAGCTTTCTTT. Translated: CASSLAPGSTEAFF. The full variable domain, rest sourced from reference TRBV5-1 and TRBJ1-1, is KAGVTQTPRYLIKTRGQQVTLSCSPISGHRSVSWYQQTPGQGLQFLFEYFSETQRNKGNFPGRFSGRQFSNSRSEMNVSTLELGDSALYLCASSLAPGSTEAFFGQGTRLTVV.

This chain links TRBV5-8 with TRBJ2-1, with 8 bases aligning to TRBD2. Germline V gene sequence: CDR1 SGHTS, CDR2 YDEGEE. Germline trimming cut 1 base from V and 8 bases from J; bases unmatched to any gene: 11. There are 16 residues in the CDR3. The CDR3 spells CASSLKGSGSRDEQFF. For the CDR3, the DNA is TGTGCCAGCAGCTTGAAGGGCAGCGGGAGTAGGGATGAGCAGTTCTTC.

The genes are TRBV7-9 and TRBJ1-4; D is ambiguous. Per germline, CDR1 SEHNR and CDR2 FQNEAQ (reference sequence). Trimming stripped 1 base from V and 2 bases from J, with 5 bases between. The CDR3 runs 14 residues. DNA of the CDR3: TGTGCCAGCAGCTTAGATCGGACTAATGAAAAACTGTTTTTT. Its translation is CASSLDRTNEKLFF.

V usage is TRBV11-2 and J usage is TRBJ2-1, with TRBD2 as a possible D gene (6 bases). The length of the CDR3 is 15 residues. The germline gives CDR1 SGHAT, CDR2 FQNNGV. V was pared by 5 bases and J by 1 base, with 12 bases between. CDR3 nucleotides: TGTGCCAGCAGCGTAGGGCGGGGTTCCTACAATGAGCAGTTCTTC. Translating gives CASSVGRGSYNEQFF. The full variable domain, completed using reference TRBV11-2 and TRBJ2-1, is EAGVAQSPRYKIIEKRQSVAFWCNPISGHATLYWYQQILGQGPKLLIQFQNNGVVDDSQLPKDRFSAERLKGVDSTLKIQPAKLEDSAVYLCASSVGRGSYNEQFFGPGTRLTVL.

This clone has a single count. The chain uses TRBV7-2 and TRBJ2-5; the D gene is possibly TRBD2 (6 bases). This CDR3 has 16 amino acids. V lost 4 bases and J lost 4, with 19 bases in between. Germline V lookup: CDR1 SGHTA, CDR2 FQGNSA. CDR3 bases: TGTGCCAGCAGCTCAAAACCTTGGGCCGGGGGAGAGACCCAGTACTTC. It encodes CASSSKPWAGGETQYF.

The chain couples TRBV6-5 to TRBJ2-7; no definite D call. Germline V lookup: CDR1 MNHEY, CDR2 SVGAGI. The V end lost 7 bases, the J end lost 3 bases, and 10 bases lay between the germline ends. This CDR3 has 12 residues. This CDR3 reads CASIGPHYEQYF. CDR3 nucleotide sequence: TGTGCCAGCATAGGTCCGCACTACGAGCAGTACTTC.

The genes are TRBV10-3 and TRBJ2-7; D unclear. V gave up 6 bases and J gave up 0 bases, with 18 bases separating them. Germline CDR1 and CDR2: ENHRY and SYGVKD. CDR3 size: 16 residues. The CDR3 sequence is CAIRAGGRSFSYEQYF. For the CDR3, the DNA is TGTGCCATCAGGGCCGGTGGCAGGAGCTTCTCCTACGAGCAGTACTTC.

This chain joins TRBV24-1 and TRBJ2-1; D not certain. Germline V gives CDR1 KGHDR, CDR2 SFDVKD. The CDR3 consists of 14 residues. V dropped 3 bases and J dropped 7 bases, with 12 bases sitting between them. In nucleotides, the CDR3 is TGTGCCACCAGTGATCCCCCCCCCAGGAATGAGCAGTTCTTC. Translated: CATSDPPPRNEQFF.

This clone showed up just once. V gene TRBV27 combines with J gene TRBJ1-1, with a possible D match to TRBD1 (5 bases). Germline V gene sequence: CDR1 MNHEY, CDR2 SMNVEV (reference sequence). Trimming removed 2 bases at V and 6 bases at J, with 16 bases between. The CDR3 is made up of 15 amino acids. This CDR3 reads CASSLDRQGGSEAFF. CDR3 coding DNA: TGTGCCAGCAGTTTAGATCGTCAGGGAGGATCTGAAGCTTTCTTT.

V usage is TRBV12-3 or TRBV12-4 and J usage is TRBJ2-5, with D perhaps matching TRBD1 (6 bases). Deletions cut 6 bases from V and 4 bases from J, with 12 bases between. The CDR3 covers 13 residues. The DNA for the CDR3 is TGTGCCAGCAGGTACAGGGCACGAGAGACCCAGTACTTC. It yields the protein CASRYRARETQYF.

The chain carries TRBV3-1 (or the pseudogene TRBV3-2) and TRBJ1-2, with D possibly matching TRBD1 (6 bases). This CDR3 contains 14 residues. Trimming shortened V by 2 bases and J by 8 bases, and 15 bases separated the two germline ends. The V gene's germline CDR1 is LGHDT and CDR2 YNNKEL (reference sequence). The CDR3 here is CASSQTGTRTGYTF. CDR3 DNA sequence: TGTGCCAGCAGCCAAACAGGGACCCGGACGGGCTACACCTTC.